These 13 T cell receptor beta chains were sequenced from one sample in a study of blood T cell repertoires in COVID-19. The method was immunoSEQ multiplex PCR; TCRdb's version includes in-frame clones alone and lacks a portion of them. The sample consists of 140,000 to 150,000 clones, more than 75% of them appearing once. Sequencing used peripheral blood. These receptor sequences come from a human donor with acute or convalescent COVID-19. The donor label of this sample is uncertain.

The rearrangement links TRBV5-4 to TRBJ1-5; D gene unclear. The CDR3 sequence is 15 residues long. Germline V gene lookup returns CDR1 SGHNT and CDR2 YYREEE (reference sequence). Trimming removed 4 bases at V and 4 bases at J, with 15 bases between. CDR3 region: CASSMGGAVNQPQHF. CDR3 bases: TGTGCCAGCAGCATGGGAGGTGCAGTAAATCAGCCCCAGCATTTT.

In DNA form, the CDR3 reads TGTGCCAGCAGCCAAGATCGAGCCCGTCAGGGGTACGAGCAGTACTTC. Protein product: CASSQDRARQGYEQYF. The chain uses TRBV4-2 and TRBJ2-7, with D possibly matching TRBD1 (6 bases). Between the trimmed V and J ends, which lost 0 bases and 4 bases, there was a span of 16 bases. The germline V gene has CDR1 LGHNA and CDR2 YNFKEQ. The CDR3 length is 16 residues.

This chain links TRBV19 with TRBJ1-1; the match to TRBD1 covers 7 bases. This CDR3 has 14 amino acids. Germline trimming cut 3 bases from V and 11 bases from J; bases unmatched to any gene: 12. Germline V gene lookup returns CDR1 LNHDA and CDR2 SQIVND (reference sequence). The CDR3 protein is CASSMPTQRGPAFF. The CDR3 DNA sequence: TGTGCCAGTAGTATGCCCACTCAAAGGGGGCCTGCTTTCTTT.

The chain links TRBV6-2 or TRBV6-3 to TRBJ1-1; no clear D gene. With 4 bases removed from V and 3 bases from J, the gap between germline ends came to 9 bases. Looked up from germline, CDR1 is MNHEY and CDR2 is SVGEGT. This CDR3 contains 13 residues. The CDR3 region has the DNA TGTGCCAGCAGTTTAGACGGGGACACTGAAGCTTTCTTT. This sequence encodes CASSLDGDTEAFF.

The chain carries TRBV3-1 (or the pseudogene TRBV3-2) and TRBJ2-6; D ambiguous. The V gene's germline CDR1 is LGHDT and CDR2 YNNKEL (reference sequence). This CDR3 spans 16 amino acids. Trimming removed 1 base at V and 0 bases at J, with 7 bases between. CDR3 amino acids: CASSQVSPSGANVLTF. DNA of the CDR3: TGTGCCAGCAGCCAAGTCTCCCCCTCTGGGGCCAACGTCCTGACTTTC.

The table lists this clone with a count of one. The rearrangement joins TRBV7-2 to TRBJ1-1; possibly TRBD1 for D (6 bases). CDR1 is SGHTA, CDR2 FQGNSA, per germline. The CDR3 contains 13 residues. Trimming left V 5 bases short and J 8 bases short, with 15 bases between. The CDR3 sequence is CASSLMGAAEAFF. The CDR3 nucleotides are TGTGCCAGCAGCCTCATGGGGGCAGCGGAAGCTTTCTTT.

This clone appeared a few times. This rearrangement joins TRBV7-2 to TRBJ1-5, with TRBD1 as a possible D gene (5 bases). This CDR3 region has 16 residues. Trimming took off 0 bases at V and 2 bases at J, with 11 bases between the two ends. Germline CDR1 reads SGHTA; CDR2 reads FQGNSA. For the CDR3, the DNA is TGTGCCAGCAGCTTAGCGGAGGGGCGAGGCAATCAGCCCCAGCATTTT. Translation: CASSLAEGRGNQPQHF.

The V call is TRBV6-2 or TRBV6-3, the J call TRBJ2-1; 7 nucleotides agree with TRBD1. With V trimmed by 5 bases and J by 3 bases, 7 bases remained unmatched. This CDR3 is 15 amino acids long. CDR1 is MNHEY and CDR2 is SVGEGT in the germline V gene. This chain's CDR3 is CASSPAGGNYNEQFF. DNA of the CDR3: TGTGCCAGCAGTCCCGCAGGGGGAAACTACAATGAGCAGTTCTTC.

The table lists this clone with a count of one. The V gene is TRBV7-8, the J gene TRBJ2-3; the match to TRBD1 covers 9 bases. Germline CDR1 and CDR2: SGHVS and FQNEAQ. After removal of 1 base from V and 5 bases from J, the junction contained 4 bases not matched to a gene. The CDR3 length is 15 residues. The DNA for the CDR3 is TGTGCCAGCAGCTTAGACAGGGGGCATAGAGATACGCAGTATTTT. This codes for CASSLDRGHRDTQYF.

This clone was recorded a few times. J is TRBJ2-6 and V is TRBV18; 11 bases map to TRBD2. Germline loops: CDR1 KGHSH, CDR2 LQKENI. The CDR3 has 15 amino acids. Trimming removed 2 bases from V and 9 bases from J; junction bases left unmatched: 3. CDR3 in amino acids: CASSPSGTSGNVLTF. The DNA of the CDR3 is TGTGCCAGCTCACCATCCGGGACTAGCGGCAACGTCCTGACTTTC.

The CDR3 coding sequence is TGTGCCAGCAGCTTAGATTCAGGGTCCCTTCAGTACTTC. This translates into CASSLDSGSLQYF. V is TRBV7-3 and J is TRBJ2-4; the D gene is possibly TRBD1 (5 bases). The germline CDR1 and CDR2 sequences are SGHTA and FQGTGA. V lost 2 bases and J 11 bases, leaving 13 bases between the germline ends. The CDR3 sequence is 13 residues long. The whole variable domain, filled in from reference TRBV7-3 and TRBJ2-4, reads GAGVSQTPSNKVTEKGKYVELRCDPISGHTALYWYRQSLGQGPEFLIYFQGTGAADDSGLPNDRFFAVRPEGSVSTLKIQRTERGDSAVYLCASSLDSGSLQYFGAGTRLSVL.

CDR3 in amino acids: CASSSGLAAYNEQFF. DNA for the CDR3: TGTGCCAGCAGCTCGGGACTAGCGGCCTACAATGAGCAGTTCTTC. The chain recombines TRBV7-2 with TRBJ2-1, with TRBD2 matching over 11 bases. The germline gives CDR1 SGHTA, CDR2 FQGNSA. V gave up 4 bases and J gave up 2 bases; unmatched junction bases: 1. This CDR3 spans 15 amino acids.

This clone has a handful of counts. The chain joins TRBV28 to TRBJ1-2, with 10 bases that match TRBD1. The germline V gene encodes CDR1 MDHEN and CDR2 SYDVKM. Losses at the gene ends were 4 bases for V and 3 bases for J; bases not matched to a gene: 8. CDR3 length equals 16 residues. The CDR3 DNA sequence: TGTGCCAGCAGTTCTATGCGGACAGGGGGTTACTATGGCTACACCTTC. Encoded protein: CASSSMRTGGYYGYTF.